This TCR beta chain derives from a study of blood T cell repertoires in COVID-19. Study-level information: Acute-phase and convalescent COVID-19 samples originated in the United States, Italy and Spain. Nucleic acid was either cDNA or gDNA, and it came from T cells, B-cell-depleted T cells, or PBMCs.

The V and J ends lost 6 bases and 5 bases respectively, with 16 bases between them. CDR1 and CDR2 from the germline V gene are SQVTM and ANQGSEA. CDR3 length: 13 residues. This table comes from immunoSEQ multiplex PCR, and its TCRdb copy is limited to in-frame clones, with some not included. The sample has about 480,000 clones; about 88% are singletons. Sequencing input: peripheral blood. The origin of this receptor is a woman aged 50 to 60 with COVID-19, enrolled during active disease. This chain connects TRBV29-1 to TRBJ2-5; possibly TRBD2 for D (6 bases). CDR3 nucleotide sequence: TGCAGCGTCTCCCTGAGTGGGGGGGAGACCCAGTACTTC. The encoded protein is CSVSLSGGETQYF. The variable domain in full, completed from reference TRBV29-1 and TRBJ2-5, reads SAVISQKPSRDICQRGTSLTIQCQVDSQVTMMFWYRQQPGQSLTLIATANQGSEATYESGFVIDKFPISRPNLTFSTLTVSNMSPEDSSIYLCSVSLSGGETQYFGPGTRLLVL.